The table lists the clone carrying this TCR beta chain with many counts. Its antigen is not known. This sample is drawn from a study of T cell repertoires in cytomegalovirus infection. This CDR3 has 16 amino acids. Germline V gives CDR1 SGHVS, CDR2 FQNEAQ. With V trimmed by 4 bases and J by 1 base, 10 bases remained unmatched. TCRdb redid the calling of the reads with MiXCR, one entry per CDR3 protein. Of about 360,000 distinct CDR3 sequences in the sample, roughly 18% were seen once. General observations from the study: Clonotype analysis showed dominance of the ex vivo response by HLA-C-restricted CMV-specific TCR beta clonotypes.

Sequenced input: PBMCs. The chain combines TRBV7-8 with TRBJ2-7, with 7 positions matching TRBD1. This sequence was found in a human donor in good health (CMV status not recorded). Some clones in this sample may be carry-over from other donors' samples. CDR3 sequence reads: CASSSSRDSESYEQYF. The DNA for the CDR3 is TGTGCCAGCAGCTCTTCCCGGGACAGTGAATCCTACGAGCAGTACTTC.